The present T cell receptor (beta chain) was sequenced within a study of cytomegalovirus exposure and HLA in healthy donors. Study-level information: In a previous analysis, 117 million unique TCR beta sequences were found from about 179 million T cells. Around 78 million unique TCR sequences came from HLA-typed donors in an early release.

The donors, nominally healthy at sampling, likely had unrecorded immune exposures. The PCR used 60 Vbeta and 13 Jbeta primers. Sequencing was performed with immunoSEQ multiplex PCR; in TCRdb, only in-frame clones are kept and a portion is missing. The profile shows some 190,000 clones, 83% of them singletons. V shed 3 bases and J 5 bases; nucleotides not matched to a gene: 9. The CDR3 is 15 residues long. CDR1 and CDR2 (germline): SGHDN, FVKESK. For this clone: The antigen is unknown.

Whole-study results and caveats: Researchers counted about 150 TCR beta chains as cytomegalovirus-associated.

The chain combines TRBV14 with TRBJ2-7, with TRBD1 identical over 8 bases. Sequencing was carried out using PBMCs. This clonotype was obtained from a man in his forties or fifties in good health and CMV-seropositive. The CDR3 sequence: CASSHRGLSGNEQYF. The CDR3 DNA is TGTGCCAGCAGCCACAGGGGGCTGAGTGGCAACGAGCAGTACTTC.